Listed below are T cell receptor beta chains from one sample, sequenced in a study of identical twins. TCRdb reprocessed the 5' RACE reads with MiXCR, giving one entry per CDR3 protein. The sample records approximately 600,000 distinct CDR3 sequences, roughly 9.9% being singletons. These data were also reused for a study on yellow fever vaccine responses in identical twins.

The sample consisted of PBMCs. Source of these receptors: a woman in her late teens or twenties in good health. Each CDR3 is given with its conserved first and last residue. The D gene is left open where the match is weak. Expanded clones get a size class; other rows say once, few or many, or leave the size out.

cdr3_aa	cdr3_nt	clone_size	d_call	v_call	j_call
CASELGSGTAYEQYF	TGTGCCAGCGAACTCGGTAGCGGGACCGCCTACGAGCAGTACTTC	.	TRBD2	TRBV7-2	TRBJ2-7
CASSLTTARAEAFF	TGCGCCAGCAGCTTGACGACAGCCCGCGCTGAAGCTTTCTTT	many	.	TRBV5-1	TRBJ1-1
CASSYTGTGNTIYF	TGTGCCAGCAGTTACACAGGGACTGGAAACACCATATATTTT	many	.	TRBV6-5	TRBJ1-3
CASRTGTQDTQYF	TGCGCCAGCAGAACCGGGACCCAGGATACGCAGTATTTT	few	.	TRBV5-1	TRBJ2-3
CASTQREGRKETQYF	TGTGCCAGCACCCAGCGGGAGGGCCGGAAGGAGACCCAGTACTTC	.	TRBD2	TRBV6-1	TRBJ2-5
CATSIYTEAQGRPFF	TGTGCCACCAGCATCTACACCGAGGCCCAAGGGCGTCCTTTCTTT	many	.	TRBV15	TRBJ1-1
CASSGPGRAYGYTF	TGTGCCAGCAGTGGACCGGGACGTGCCTATGGCTACACCTTC	few	.	TRBV6-2/TRBV6-3	TRBJ1-2
CATSSGGGSGADTQYF	TGTGCCACCAGCAGTGGTGGCGGGAGTGGCGCAGATACGCAGTATTTT	.	TRBD2	TRBV15	TRBJ2-3
CASSQKQRTGELFF	TGTGCCAGCAGCCAAAAACAGCGCACCGGGGAGCTGTTTTTT	few	.	TRBV3-1	TRBJ2-2
CASSSHRDPSTGELFF	TGTGCCAGCAGCTCCCACCGGGACCCCAGCACCGGGGAGCTGTTTTTT	.	.	TRBV11-2	TRBJ2-2
CASSQGQGSPYEQYF	TGTGCCAGCAGCCAAGGCCAGGGGTCTCCCTACGAGCAGTACTTC	few	.	TRBV3-1	TRBJ2-7
CASSYSGGRGGIYNEQFF	TGTGCCAGCAGTTACTCGGGTGGACGCGGGGGGATCTACAATGAGCAGTTCTTC	few	TRBD2	TRBV6-2/TRBV6-3	TRBJ2-1
CASSTGTGTQYF	TGCGCCAGCAGCACCGGGACCGGGACCCAGTACTTC	few	.	TRBV5-1	TRBJ2-5
CASSERDIWVGYTF	TGTGCCAGCAGCGAGCGGGACATCTGGGTTGGCTACACCTTC	few	.	TRBV6-1	TRBJ1-2
CASIGSSGANVLTF	TGTGCCAGCATCGGGTCTTCTGGGGCCAACGTCCTGACTTTC	.	.	TRBV3-1	TRBJ2-6
CASSNTVSAGTGMQTQYF	TGTGCCAGCAGTAATACCGTCAGTGCCGGGACAGGGATGCAGACCCAGTACTTC	many	TRBD1	TRBV27	TRBJ2-5
CASSHGLADDGYF	TGTGCCAGCAGCCACGGCCTAGCGGATGACGGCTACTTC	.	TRBD2	TRBV6-2/TRBV6-3	TRBJ2-5
CSARDQAGLSETQYF	TGCAGTGCTAGAGATCAGGCAGGGTTGTCCGAGACCCAGTACTTC	many	.	TRBV20-1	TRBJ2-5
CASSQEREAYEQYF	TGTGCCAGCAGCCAAGAGCGGGAGGCGTACGAGCAGTACTTC	many	TRBD2	TRBV4-2	TRBJ2-7
CSARGGEEKLFF	TGCAGTGCTAGAGGAGGGGAAGAAAAACTGTTTTTT	many	.	TRBV20-1	TRBJ1-4
CASSEPGEGQPQHF	TGTGCCAGCAGTGAGCCAGGGGAGGGGCAGCCCCAGCATTTT	many	.	TRBV25-1	TRBJ1-5
CASSPTVGRGSYEQYF	TGTGCCAGCAGCCCAACTGTCGGCAGGGGGTCCTACGAGCAGTACTTC	.	TRBD1	TRBV7-6	TRBJ2-7
CASRTTGIHTGELFFF	.	.	.	TRBV6-2/TRBV6-3	TRBJ2-2
CASSQVSGSNQPQHF	TGTGCCAGCAGCCAAGTTTCAGGCAGCAATCAGCCCCAGCATTTT	.	.	TRBV3-1	TRBJ1-5
CASSVPLGGGNEQFF	TGTGCCAGCAGCGTCCCTTTGGGGGGGGGCAATGAGCAGTTCTTC	few	TRBD2	TRBV7-9	TRBJ2-1
CASSYEVLAGESSYNEQFF	TGTGCCAGCAGTTACGAGGTTCTAGCGGGGGAGAGCTCCTACAATGAGCAGTTCTTC	few	TRBD2	TRBV6-2/TRBV6-3	TRBJ2-1
CASSPLGQYGYTF	TGTGCCAGCAGCCCCCTGGGGCAATATGGCTACACCTTC	few	.	TRBV3-1	TRBJ1-2
CASSSQRVSSYNEQFF	TGTGCCAGCAGCTCACAGCGGGTTAGCTCCTACAATGAGCAGTTCTTC	.	.	TRBV7-6	TRBJ2-1
CASRAGLNEQFF	TGTGCCAGTCGAGCGGGATTGAATGAGCAGTTCTTC	many	TRBD2	TRBV6-5	TRBJ2-1
CSARLAGVSDTQYF	TGCAGTGCTAGACTAGCGGGAGTCTCAGATACGCAGTATTTT	.	TRBD2	TRBV20-1	TRBJ2-3
CASSYLTSGRMYEQYF	TGTGCCAGCAGTTACCTCACTAGCGGGAGAATGTACGAGCAGTACTTC	.	TRBD2	TRBV6-5	TRBJ2-7
CASSLVRGSYNEQFF	TGTGCCAGCAGCTTAGTCCGGGGCTCCTACAATGAGCAGTTCTTC	.	.	TRBV7-2	TRBJ2-1
CSVWTGGNEQYF	TGCAGCGTGTGGACAGGGGGCAACGAGCAGTACTTC	few	TRBD1	TRBV29-1	TRBJ2-7
CASSPRHLTGSSYEQYF	TGCGCCAGCAGCCCCCGACACTTGACAGGGAGCTCCTACGAGCAGTACTTC	few	TRBD1	TRBV5-1	TRBJ2-7
CSVGPTSYEQYF	TGCAGCGTTGGTCCGACCTCCTACGAGCAGTACTTC	few	.	TRBV29-1	TRBJ2-7
CSVSSRVGDTGELFF	TGCAGCGTTTCGAGTAGGGTGGGGGACACCGGGGAGCTGTTTTTT	.	.	TRBV29-1	TRBJ2-2
CATSDAMRGYNEQFF	TGTGCCACCAGTGACGCTATGAGGGGGTACAATGAGCAGTTCTTC	.	.	TRBV24-1	TRBJ2-1
CSAQRGQRSYNSPLHF	TGCAGTGCCCAACGGGGACAGCGCTCCTATAATTCACCCCTCCACTTT	many	TRBD1	TRBV20-1	TRBJ1-6
CASSVAGELFF	TGTGCCAGCTCAGTGGCCGGGGAGCTGTTTTTT	few	.	TRBV6-2/TRBV6-3	TRBJ2-2